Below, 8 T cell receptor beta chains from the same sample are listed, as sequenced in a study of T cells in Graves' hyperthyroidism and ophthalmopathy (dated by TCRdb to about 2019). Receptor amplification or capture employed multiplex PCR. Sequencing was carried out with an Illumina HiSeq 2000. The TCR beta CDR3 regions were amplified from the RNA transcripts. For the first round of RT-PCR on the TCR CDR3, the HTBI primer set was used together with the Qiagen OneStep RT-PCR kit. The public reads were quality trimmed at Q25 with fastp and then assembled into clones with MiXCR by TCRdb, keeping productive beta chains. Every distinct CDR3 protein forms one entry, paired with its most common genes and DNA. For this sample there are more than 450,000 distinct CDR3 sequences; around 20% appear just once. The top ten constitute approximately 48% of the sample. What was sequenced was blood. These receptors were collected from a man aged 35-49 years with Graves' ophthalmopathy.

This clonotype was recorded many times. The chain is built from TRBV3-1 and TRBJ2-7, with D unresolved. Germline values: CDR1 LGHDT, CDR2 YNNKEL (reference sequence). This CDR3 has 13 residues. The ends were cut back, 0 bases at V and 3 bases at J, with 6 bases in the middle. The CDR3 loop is CASSQEQGYEQYF. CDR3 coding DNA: TGTGCCAGCAGCCAAGAACAAGGCTACGAGCAGTACTTC.

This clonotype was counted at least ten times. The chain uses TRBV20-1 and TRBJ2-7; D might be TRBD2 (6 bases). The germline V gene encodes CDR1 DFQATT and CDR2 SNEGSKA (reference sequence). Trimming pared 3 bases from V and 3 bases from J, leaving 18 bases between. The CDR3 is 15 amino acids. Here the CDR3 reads CSARGPVRGGYEQYF. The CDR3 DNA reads TGCAGTGCTAGGGGGCCCGTGCGGGGAGGCTACGAGCAGTACTTC.

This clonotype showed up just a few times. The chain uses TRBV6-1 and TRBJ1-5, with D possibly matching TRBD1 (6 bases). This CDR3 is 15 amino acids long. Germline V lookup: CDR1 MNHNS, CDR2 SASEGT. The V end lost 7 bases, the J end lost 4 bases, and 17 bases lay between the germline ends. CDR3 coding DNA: TGTGCCAGCACACTACAGGGAGTTAGGAATCAGCCCCAGCATTTT. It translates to CASTLQGVRNQPQHF.

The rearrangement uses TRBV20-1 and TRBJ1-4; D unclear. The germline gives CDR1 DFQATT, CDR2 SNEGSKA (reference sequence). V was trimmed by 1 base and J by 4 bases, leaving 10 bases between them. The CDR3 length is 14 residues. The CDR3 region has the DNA TGCAGTGCTAGAGTGGTACAGATTAATGAAAAACTGTTTTTT. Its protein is CSARVVQINEKLFF.

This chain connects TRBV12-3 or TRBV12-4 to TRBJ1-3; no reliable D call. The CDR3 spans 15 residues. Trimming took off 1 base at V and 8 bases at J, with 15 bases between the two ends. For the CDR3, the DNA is TGTGCCAGCAGTTTAGGGGAACCCCCGTCCTACACCATATATTTT. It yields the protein CASSLGEPPSYTIYF.

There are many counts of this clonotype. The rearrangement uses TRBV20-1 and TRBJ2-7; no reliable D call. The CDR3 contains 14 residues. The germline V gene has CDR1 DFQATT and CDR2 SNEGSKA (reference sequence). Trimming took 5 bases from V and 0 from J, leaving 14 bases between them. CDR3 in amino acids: CSALYRSGSYEQYF. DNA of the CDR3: TGCAGTGCTTTATACAGATCGGGCTCCTACGAGCAGTACTTC.

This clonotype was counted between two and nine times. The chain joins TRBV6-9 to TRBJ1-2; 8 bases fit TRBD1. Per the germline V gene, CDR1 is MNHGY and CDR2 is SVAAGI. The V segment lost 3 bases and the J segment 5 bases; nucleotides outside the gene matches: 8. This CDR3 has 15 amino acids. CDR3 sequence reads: CASSYPDRDLYGYTF. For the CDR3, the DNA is TGTGCCAGCAGTTACCCGGACAGGGACCTTTATGGCTACACCTTC.

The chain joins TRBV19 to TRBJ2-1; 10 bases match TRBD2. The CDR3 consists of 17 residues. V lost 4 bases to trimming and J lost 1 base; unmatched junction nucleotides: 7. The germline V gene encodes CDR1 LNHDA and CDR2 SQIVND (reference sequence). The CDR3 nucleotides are TGTGCCAGTAGTACCCAACTAGCGGGGATGTCCTACAATGAGCAGTTCTTC. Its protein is CASSTQLAGMSYNEQFF.